This entry describes one T cell receptor beta chain. Its antigen is not known. Authors' data handling: Junction-only sequences produced by ImmunoSEQ had no quality scores, so filtering differed. Generated by immunoSEQ multiplex PCR, the TCRdb table keeps only in-frame clones and is missing some. That table supplies the V and J calls and clone size; D and trimming were determined from the DNA. The sample holds over a million clones, more than 60% seen once. This entry belongs to a study of shared clonotypes between healthy human individuals. General study findings and limits: Sorted-subset sequencing was shown by rarefaction to be incomplete despite large depth.

Germline V lookup: CDR1 KGHSH, CDR2 LQKENI. The CDR3 consists of 16 residues. J gave up 3 bases and V 5 bases, and 7 bases lay outside the gene matches. The V call is TRBV18, the J call TRBJ1-1; 12 bases agree with TRBD1. The sequence was obtained from a man younger than 35 in good health. Sequenced: memory CD4+ T cells sorted from blood. The subset denotes: CD45RA-negative fraction. CDR3 sequence: CASSNGTGGADTEAFF. CDR3 nucleotide sequence: TGTGCCAGCTCAAACGGGACAGGGGGCGCGGACACTGAAGCTTTCTTT.